This T cell receptor (beta chain) stems from a study of T cell changes during pregnancy in multiple sclerosis. Sequenced by immunoSEQ multiplex PCR; TCRdb stores in-frame clones only, minus some. The table has 38,000 or so clones, about 90% seen once. This CDR3 is 11 amino acids long. V lost 6 bases, J lost 5 bases, and 1 base stayed unmatched. Germline V gives CDR1 SQVTM, CDR2 ANQGSEA. The sequence was collected from a female donor with multiple sclerosis, enrolled in a pregnancy study. The sequenced sample was CD4+ T cells from peripheral blood mononuclear cells, obtained in the second trimester of pregnancy. This chain joins TRBV29-1 and TRBJ2-3, with 8 bases lining up with TRBD2. CDR3 amino acids: CSVGRGDTQYF. Written as DNA, the CDR3 is TGCAGCGTCGGGAGGGGAGATACGCAGTATTTT.